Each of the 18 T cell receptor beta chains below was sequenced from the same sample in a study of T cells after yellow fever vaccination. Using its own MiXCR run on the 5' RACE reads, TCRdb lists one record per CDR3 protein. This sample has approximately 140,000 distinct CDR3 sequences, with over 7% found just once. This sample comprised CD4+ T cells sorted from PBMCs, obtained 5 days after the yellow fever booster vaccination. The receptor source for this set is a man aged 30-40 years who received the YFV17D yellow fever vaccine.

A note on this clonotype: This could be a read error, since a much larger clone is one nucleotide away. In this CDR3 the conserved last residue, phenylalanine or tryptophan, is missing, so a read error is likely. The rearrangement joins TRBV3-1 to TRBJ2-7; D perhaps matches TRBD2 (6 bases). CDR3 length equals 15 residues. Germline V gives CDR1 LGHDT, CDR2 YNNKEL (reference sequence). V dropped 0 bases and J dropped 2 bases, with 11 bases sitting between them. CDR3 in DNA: TGTGCCAGCAGCCAAGAGAGCGGGCCAACCTACGAGCAGTACCTC. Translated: CASSQESGPTYEQYL.

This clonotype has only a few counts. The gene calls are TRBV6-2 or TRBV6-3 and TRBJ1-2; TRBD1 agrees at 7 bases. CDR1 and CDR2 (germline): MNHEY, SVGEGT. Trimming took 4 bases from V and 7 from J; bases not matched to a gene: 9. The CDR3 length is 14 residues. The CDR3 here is CASSSGGKKFGYTF. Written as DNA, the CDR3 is TGTGCCAGCAGTTCAGGGGGAAAGAAGTTTGGCTACACCTTC.

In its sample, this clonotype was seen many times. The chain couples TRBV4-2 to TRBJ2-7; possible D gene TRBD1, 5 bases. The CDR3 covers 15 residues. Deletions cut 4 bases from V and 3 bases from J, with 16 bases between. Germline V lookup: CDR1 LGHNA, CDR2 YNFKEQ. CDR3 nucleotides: TGTGCCAGCAGCCCAACAGTGGGGCAGGTCTACGAGCAGTACTTC. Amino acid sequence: CASSPTVGQVYEQYF.

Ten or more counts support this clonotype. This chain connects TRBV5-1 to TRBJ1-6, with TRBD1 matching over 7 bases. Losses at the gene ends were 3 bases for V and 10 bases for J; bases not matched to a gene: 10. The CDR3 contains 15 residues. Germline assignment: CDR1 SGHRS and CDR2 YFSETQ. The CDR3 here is CASSSETGIGSPLHF. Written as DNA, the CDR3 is TGCGCCAGCAGCTCCGAGACAGGGATCGGATCACCCCTCCACTTT. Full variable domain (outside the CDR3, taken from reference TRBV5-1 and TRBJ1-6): KAGVTQTPRYLIKTRGQQVTLSCSPISGHRSVSWYQQTPGQGLQFLFEYFSETQRNKGNFPGRFSGRQFSNSRSEMNVSTLELGDSALYLCASSSETGIGSPLHFGNGTRLTVT.

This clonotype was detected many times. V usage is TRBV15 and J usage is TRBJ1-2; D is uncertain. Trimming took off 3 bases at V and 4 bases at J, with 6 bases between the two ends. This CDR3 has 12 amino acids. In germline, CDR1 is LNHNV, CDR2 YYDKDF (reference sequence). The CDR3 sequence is CATSRSSYGYTF. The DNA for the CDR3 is TGTGCCACCAGCAGGAGCTCCTATGGCTACACCTTC.

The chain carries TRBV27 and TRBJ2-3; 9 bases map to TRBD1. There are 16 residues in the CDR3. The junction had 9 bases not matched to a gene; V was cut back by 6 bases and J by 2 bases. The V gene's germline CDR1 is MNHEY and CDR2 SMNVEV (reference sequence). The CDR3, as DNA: TGTGCCAGCAGCCGAAGACAGGGGGGTGCCACAGATACGCAGTATTTT. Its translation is CASSRRQGGATDTQYF.

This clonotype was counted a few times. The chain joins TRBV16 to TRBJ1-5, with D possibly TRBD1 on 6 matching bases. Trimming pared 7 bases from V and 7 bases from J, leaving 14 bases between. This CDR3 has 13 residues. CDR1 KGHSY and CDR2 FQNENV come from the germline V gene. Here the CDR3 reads CASTPNRDQPQHF. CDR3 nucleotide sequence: TGTGCCAGCACCCCAAACAGGGACCAGCCCCAGCATTTT.

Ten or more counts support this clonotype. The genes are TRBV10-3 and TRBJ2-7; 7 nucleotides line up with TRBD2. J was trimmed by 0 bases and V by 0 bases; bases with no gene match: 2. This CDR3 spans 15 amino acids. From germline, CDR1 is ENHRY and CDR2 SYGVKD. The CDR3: CAISESGGSSYEQYF. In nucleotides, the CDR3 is TGTGCCATCAGTGAGTCCGGGGGGAGCTCCTACGAGCAGTACTTC.

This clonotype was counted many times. CDR3 amino acids: CSATGGAGTDTQYF. In DNA, the CDR3 is TGCAGTGCCACCGGGGGGGCGGGGACAGATACGCAGTATTTT. This rearrangement joins TRBV20-1 to TRBJ2-3; 8 bases are shared with TRBD2. V dropped 6 bases and J dropped 3; count of bases not matched to a gene: 8. Germline assignment: CDR1 DFQATT and CDR2 SNEGSKA (reference sequence). This CDR3 spans 14 amino acids.

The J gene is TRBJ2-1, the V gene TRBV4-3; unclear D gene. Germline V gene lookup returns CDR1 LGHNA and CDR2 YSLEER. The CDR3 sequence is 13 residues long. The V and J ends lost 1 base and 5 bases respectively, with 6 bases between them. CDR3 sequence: CASSQGLDNEQFF. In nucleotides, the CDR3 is TGCGCCAGCAGCCAAGGACTCGACAATGAGCAGTTCTTC.

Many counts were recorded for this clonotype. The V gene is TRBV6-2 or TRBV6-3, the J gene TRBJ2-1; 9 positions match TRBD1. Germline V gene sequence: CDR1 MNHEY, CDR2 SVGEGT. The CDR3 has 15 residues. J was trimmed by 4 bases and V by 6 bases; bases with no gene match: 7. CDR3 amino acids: CASSSGTGIYNEQFF. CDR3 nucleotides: TGTGCCAGCAGCTCCGGGACAGGGATTTACAATGAGCAGTTCTTC.

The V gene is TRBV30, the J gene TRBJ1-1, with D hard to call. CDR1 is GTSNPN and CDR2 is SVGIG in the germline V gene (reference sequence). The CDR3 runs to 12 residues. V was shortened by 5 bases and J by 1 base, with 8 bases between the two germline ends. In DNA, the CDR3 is TGTGCCTGGTGTTGGAGGAACACTGAAGCTTTCTTT. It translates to CAWCWRNTEAFF.

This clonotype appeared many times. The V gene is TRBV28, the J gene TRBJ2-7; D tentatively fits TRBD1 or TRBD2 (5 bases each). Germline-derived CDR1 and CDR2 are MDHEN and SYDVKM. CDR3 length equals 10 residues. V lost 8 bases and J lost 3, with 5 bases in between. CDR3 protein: CASGGYEQYF. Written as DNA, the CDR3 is TGTGCCAGCGGGGGCTACGAGCAGTACTTC.

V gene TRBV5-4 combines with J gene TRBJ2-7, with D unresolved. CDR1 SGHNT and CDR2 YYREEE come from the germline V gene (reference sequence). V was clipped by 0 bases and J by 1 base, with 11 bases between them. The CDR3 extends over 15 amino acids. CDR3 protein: CASSLGHTGSYEQYF. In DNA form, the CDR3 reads TGTGCCAGCAGCTTGGGGCACACCGGATCCTACGAGCAGTACTTC.

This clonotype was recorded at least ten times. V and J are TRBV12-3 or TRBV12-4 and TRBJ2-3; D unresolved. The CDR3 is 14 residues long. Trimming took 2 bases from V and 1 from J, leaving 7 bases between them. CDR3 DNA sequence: TGTGCCAGCAGTTTAAGATCCCGCACAGATACGCAGTATTTT. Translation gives CASSLRSRTDTQYF.

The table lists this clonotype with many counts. The CDR3 region has the DNA TGCGCCAGCAGCTTGGAACAGGGCGAAGGCTACGAGCAGTACTTC. Its translation is CASSLEQGEGYEQYF. The rearrangement uses TRBV5-1 and TRBJ2-7; perhaps TRBD1 as D (6 bases). Germline CDR1 reads SGHRS; CDR2 reads YFSETQ. The CDR3 has 15 residues. V was pared by 0 bases and J by 3 bases, with 13 bases between. The full variable domain, completed using reference TRBV5-1 and TRBJ2-7, is KAGVTQTPRYLIKTRGQQVTLSCSPISGHRSVSWYQQTPGQGLQFLFEYFSETQRNKGNFPGRFSGRQFSNSRSEMNVSTLELGDSALYLCASSLEQGEGYEQYFGPGTRLTVT.

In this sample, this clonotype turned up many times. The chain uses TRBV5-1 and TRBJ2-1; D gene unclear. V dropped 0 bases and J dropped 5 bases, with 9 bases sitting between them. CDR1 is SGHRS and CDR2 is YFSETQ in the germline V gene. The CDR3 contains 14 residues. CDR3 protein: CASSLALSHNEQFF. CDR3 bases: TGCGCCAGCAGCTTGGCTTTATCCCACAATGAGCAGTTCTTC.

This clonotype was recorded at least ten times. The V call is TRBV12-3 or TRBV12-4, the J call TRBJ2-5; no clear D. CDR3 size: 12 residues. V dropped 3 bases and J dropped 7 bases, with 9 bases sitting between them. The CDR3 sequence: CASSFDRLTQYF. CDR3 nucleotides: TGTGCCAGCAGTTTCGATAGGTTGACCCAGTACTTC.